This is a list of T cell receptor beta chains from one sample in a study of T cell changes during pregnancy in multiple sclerosis. Assay: immunoSEQ multiplex PCR; the TCRdb copy retains only in-frame clones and omits some. The table shows 70,000 to 85,000 clones, with approximately 90% occurring only once. The specimen comprised peripheral blood, sampled before pregnancy. Receptors originate from a female donor with multiple sclerosis, enrolled in a pregnancy study. Each CDR3 is given without its conserved first and last residue.

cdr3_aa j_call v_call
ASRPGTELMNTEAF TRBJ1-1 TRBV28
ASSPLAGGNEQF TRBJ2-1 TRBV19
AWRPGTGKLF TRBJ1-4 TRBV30
ASMGQGDSGANVLT TRBJ2-6 TRBV27
ASSNNRVETQY TRBJ2-5 TRBV7-2
ASSQLTSGSSTDTQY TRBJ2-3 TRBV4-1
ASSADRGMATH TRBJ1-2 TRBV27
ASTPSSQGYRDTQY TRBJ2-3 TRBV19
ACERNTEAF TRBJ1-1 TRBV30
ASSPSGQGEDQPQH TRBJ1-5 TRBV28
ASSYDRQVATDTQY TRBJ2-3 TRBV6-5
ASGSSSGRTYEQF TRBJ2-1 TRBV12-5
ASSGGLAGRH TRBJ2-4 TRBV19
SVDPQGARNTEAF TRBJ1-1 TRBV29-1
ASSPGLAGRNEQF TRBJ2-1 TRBV5-1
ASSPGLAGETQY TRBJ2-5 TRBV19
ASRPTPLRRGEQF TRBJ2-1 TRBV6-5
ASSPLRGTGGLGNTIY TRBJ1-3 TRBV28
ASSPPALAANEQF TRBJ2-1 TRBV18
ASSALGQAGATGELF TRBJ2-2 TRBV19
ASTKPWTISYEQY TRBJ2-7 TRBV6-1
ASSWGLAGDQTGELF TRBJ2-2 TRBV5-6
ASCESGRGSQPQH TRBJ1-5 TRBV19
ASSLREGTGELF TRBJ2-2 TRBV7-8
ASSEGPRRGTQY TRBJ2-3 TRBV6-1
ASSLKGGLKQF TRBJ2-1 TRBV27
AINGRGQGDEQY TRBJ2-7 TRBV10-3
ASSLAVSTGSSYEQY TRBJ2-7 TRBV7-9
ASSPQGLAGRETQY TRBJ2-5 TRBV19
ASILSRGQGRMNTEAF TRBJ1-1 TRBV7-8
ASGHRDTSYEQY TRBJ2-7 TRBV28
ATSRLGGRADTQY TRBJ2-3 TRBV15
ASSQEVTGARYEQY TRBJ2-7 TRBV4-1
ASSLGQGASTGELF TRBJ2-2 TRBV28
ASSPTLRTGSYEQY TRBJ2-7 TRBV27
ASSPQLERLLGETQY TRBJ2-5 TRBV28
ASSLDYEQY TRBJ2-7 TRBV5-1
ASSLSGQKAF TRBJ1-1 TRBV28
ATFQGTEQY TRBJ2-7 TRBV10-3
ASSYLIAGGARNEQF TRBJ2-1 TRBV27
ASSQDLGLGETQY TRBJ2-5 TRBV14
ASSPTGDYEQY TRBJ2-7 TRBV27
ASSVAGRTSTDTQY TRBJ2-3 TRBV6-1
ASSPASGQGVWGTEAF TRBJ1-1 TRBV23-1
ASRRQTGGFETQY TRBJ2-5 TRBV5-6
ASSQWTGTDTQY TRBJ2-3 TRBV4-1
ASSLGQGRTGELF TRBJ2-2 TRBV6-5
ASSSPRGRTTGELF TRBJ2-2 TRBV5-6
ASSFGTSGRGGQETQY TRBJ2-5 TRBV5-1
ASSFSTGMNTEAF TRBJ1-1 TRBV5-4
ASSRRTGNGGELF TRBJ2-2 TRBV4-2
ASSLQRGNTGELF TRBJ2-2 TRBV27
AIRPSKGTDTQY TRBJ2-3 TRBV10-3
ASARRGLDTIY TRBJ1-3 TRBV6-5